These T cell receptor beta chains were read from a single sample in a study of blood T cell repertoires in COVID-19. Produced via immunoSEQ multiplex PCR; TCRdb's table is partial and in-frame only. The data contain hundreds of thousands of clones, about 89% of them singletons. Source material: PBMCs or T cells enriched from blood (not recorded which). Every receptor here comes from a woman aged 40 to 50 who had recovered from COVID-19. Each CDR3 is given with its conserved first and last residue. The order of the fields is clone size, J gene, CDR3 length, V gene, D gene, CDR3 DNA, CDR3 protein. A D gene is named only where the DNA matches it firmly. Only part of the rows carry a size: once, few, many, or a class if the clone is expanded.

- | TRBJ2-2 | 18 | TRBV18 | TRBD2 | TGTGCCAGCTCCTACAACTTAGCGGGAGTTGTGAACACCGGGGAGCTGTTTTTT | CASSYNLAGVVNTGELFF
once | TRBJ2-3 | 13 | TRBV28 | - | TGTGCCAGCAGCCCTTATCGGACAGATACGCAGTATTTT | CASSPYRTDTQYF
once | TRBJ1-2 | 14 | TRBV4-1 | - | TGCGCCAGCAGACCGAGCTTCACTTCTGGTGGCTACACCTTC | CASRPSFTSGGYTF
- | TRBJ2-3 | 19 | TRBV5-4 | TRBD2 | TGTGCCAGCAGCTTGGCCAAAGGGGCTAGCGGGGGATACACAGATACGCAGTATTTT | CASSLAKGASGGYTDTQYF
once | TRBJ2-1 | 14 | TRBV3-1/TRBV3-2 | TRBD1 | TGTGCCAGCAGCCGGGGATACCCTGGGACAGTAAAGTTCTTC | CASSRGYPGTVKFF
- | TRBJ2-1 | 15 | TRBV18 | TRBD1 | TGTGCCAGCTCACCACCTGGACAGGGATTGGATGAGCAGTTCTTC | CASSPPGQGLDEQFF
once | TRBJ2-7 | 15 | TRBV5-8 | - | TGTGCCAGCAGCTTGGCGGGGGAAGTGGACGACGAGCAGTACTTC | CASSLAGEVDDEQYF
- | TRBJ1-2 | 13 | TRBV19 | TRBD1 | TGTGCCAGTAGTCTCCGGACAGGAGGGGGCTACACCTTC | CASSLRTGGGYTF
- | TRBJ1-2 | 14 | TRBV6-2/TRBV6-3 | - | TGTGCCAGCAGTTACTCCTGGCATCCAGGTGGCTACACCTTC | CASSYSWHPGGYTF
- | TRBJ2-1 | 16 | TRBV7-8 | TRBD2 | TGTGCCAGCAGCTTAGAAGGTGCTCTAGCGGCAAATGAGCAGTTCTTC | CASSLEGALAANEQFF
- | TRBJ2-3 | 15 | TRBV12-5 | TRBD2 | TGTGCTAGTGGACGTGGGGGGGGGAACACAGATACGCAGTATTTT | CASGRGGGNTDTQYF